This paragraph covers one T cell receptor beta chain sequence. These data come from a study of blood T cell repertoires in COVID-19. Study overall: COVID-19 samples from acute and convalescent phases originated in the United States, Italy and Spain. In each case, the material was cDNA or gDNA derived from T cells, B-cell-depleted T cells, or PBMCs.

CDR3 length: 12 residues. Trimming cost V 8 bases and J 2 bases, with 11 bases left between them. The germline CDR1 and CDR2 sequences are SGHRS and YFSETQ. As processed by the authors: How many nucleated cells were present was estimated from reference gene primer amplification. Assay: immunoSEQ multiplex PCR; the TCRdb copy retains only in-frame clones and omits some. The DNA gave D and trimming, while V, J and clone size come from that table. The table has some 380,000 clones, roughly 86% seen once. The origin of this receptor is a human donor with acute or convalescent COVID-19. The donor label of this sample is uncertain. Sequencing was carried out using peripheral blood. The gene calls are TRBV5-1 and TRBJ2-7, with unresolved D. The CDR3 DNA follows: TGCGCCAGTTTCGTGGAGCCCTACGAGCAGTACTTC. It encodes CASFVEPYEQYF.